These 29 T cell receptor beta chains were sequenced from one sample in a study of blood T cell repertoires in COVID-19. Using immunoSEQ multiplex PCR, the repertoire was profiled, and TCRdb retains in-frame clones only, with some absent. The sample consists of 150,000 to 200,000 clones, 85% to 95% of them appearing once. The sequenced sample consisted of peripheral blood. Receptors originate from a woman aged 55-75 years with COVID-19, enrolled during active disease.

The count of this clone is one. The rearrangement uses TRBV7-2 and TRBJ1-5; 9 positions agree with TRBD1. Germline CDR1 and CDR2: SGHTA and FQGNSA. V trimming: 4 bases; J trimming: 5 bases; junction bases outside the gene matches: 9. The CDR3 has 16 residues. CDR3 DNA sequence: TGTGCCAGCAGCTATTACGGGACAGGGAGTTATCAGCCCCAGCATTTT. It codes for CASSYYGTGSYQPQHF.

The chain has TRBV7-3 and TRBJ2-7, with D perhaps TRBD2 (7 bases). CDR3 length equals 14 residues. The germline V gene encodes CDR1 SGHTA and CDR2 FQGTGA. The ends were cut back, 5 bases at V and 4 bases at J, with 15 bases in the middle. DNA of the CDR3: TGTGCCAGCAGCGCCGGACTAGGGGGGTACGAGCAGTACTTC. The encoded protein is CASSAGLGGYEQYF. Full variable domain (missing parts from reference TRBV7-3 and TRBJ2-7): GAGVSQTPSNKVTEKGKYVELRCDPISGHTALYWYRQSLGQGPEFLIYFQGTGAADDSGLPNDRFFAVRPEGSVSTLKIQRTERGDSAVYLCASSAGLGGYEQYFGPGTRLTVT.

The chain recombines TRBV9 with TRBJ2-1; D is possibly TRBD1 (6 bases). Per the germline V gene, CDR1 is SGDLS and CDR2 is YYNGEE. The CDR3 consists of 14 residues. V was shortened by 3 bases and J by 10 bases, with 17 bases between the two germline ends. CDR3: CASSATQQGGEQFF. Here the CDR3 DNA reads TGTGCCAGCAGCGCCACGCAACAGGGCGGCGAGCAGTTCTTC.

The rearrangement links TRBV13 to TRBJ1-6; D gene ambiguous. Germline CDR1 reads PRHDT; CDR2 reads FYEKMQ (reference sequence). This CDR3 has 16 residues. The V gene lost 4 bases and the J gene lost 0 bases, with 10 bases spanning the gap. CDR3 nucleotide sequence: TGTGCCAGCAGCTCCACCCGGGGCTCCTATAATTCACCCCTCCACTTT. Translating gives CASSSTRGSYNSPLHF. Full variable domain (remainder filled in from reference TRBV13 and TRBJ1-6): AAGVIQSPRHLIKEKRETATLKCYPIPRHDTVYWYQQGPGQDPQFLISFYEKMQSDKGSIPDRFSAQQFSDYHSELNMSSLELGDSALYFCASSSTRGSYNSPLHFGNGTRLTVT.

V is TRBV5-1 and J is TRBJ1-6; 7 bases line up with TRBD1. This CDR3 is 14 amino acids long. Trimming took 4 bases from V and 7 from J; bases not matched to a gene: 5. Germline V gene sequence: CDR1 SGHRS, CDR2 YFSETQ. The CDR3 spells CASSQDRKNSPLHF. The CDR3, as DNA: TGCGCCAGCAGCCAGGACAGGAAGAATTCACCCCTCCACTTT. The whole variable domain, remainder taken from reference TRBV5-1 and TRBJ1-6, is KAGVTQTPRYLIKTRGQQVTLSCSPISGHRSVSWYQQTPGQGLQFLFEYFSETQRNKGNFPGRFSGRQFSNSRSEMNVSTLELGDSALYLCASSQDRKNSPLHFGNGTRLTVT.

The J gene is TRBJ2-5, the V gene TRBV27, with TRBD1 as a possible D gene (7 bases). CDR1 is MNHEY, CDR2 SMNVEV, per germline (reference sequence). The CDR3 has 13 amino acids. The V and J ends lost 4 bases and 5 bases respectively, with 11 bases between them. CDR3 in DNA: TGTGCCAGCAGTTCACAGGGGAGGGAGACCCAGTACTTC. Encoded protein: CASSSQGRETQYF.

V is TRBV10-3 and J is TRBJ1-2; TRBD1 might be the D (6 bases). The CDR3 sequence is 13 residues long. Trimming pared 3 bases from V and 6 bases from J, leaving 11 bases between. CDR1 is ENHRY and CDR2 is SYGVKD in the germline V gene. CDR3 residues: CAISEQGGHGYTF. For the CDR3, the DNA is TGTGCCATCAGTGAACAGGGCGGGCATGGCTACACCTTC.

The CDR3 loop reads CASSHSAGNTEAFF. DNA for the CDR3: TGCGCCAGCAGTCATTCGGCAGGGAATACTGAAGCTTTCTTT. This chain uses TRBV23-1 with TRBJ1-1, with D possibly matching TRBD1 (5 bases). TRBV23-1 is treated as an ORF (open reading frame) with a function not yet certain. The CDR3 is 14 amino acids. The germline V and J ends were trimmed by 3 bases and 5 bases, with 13 bases remaining between them.

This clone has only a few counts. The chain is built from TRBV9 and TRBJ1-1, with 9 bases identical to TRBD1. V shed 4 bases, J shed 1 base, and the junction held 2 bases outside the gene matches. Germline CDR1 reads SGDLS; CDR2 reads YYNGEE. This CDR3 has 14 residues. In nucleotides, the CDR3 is TGTGCCAGCAGCCCGGGACAGGGGAACACTGAAGCTTTCTTT. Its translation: CASSPGQGNTEAFF.

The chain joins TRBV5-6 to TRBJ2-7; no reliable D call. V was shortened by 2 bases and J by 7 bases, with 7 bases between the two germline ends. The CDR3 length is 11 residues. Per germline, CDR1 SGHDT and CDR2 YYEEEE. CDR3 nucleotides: TGTGCCAGCAGCTTCAAAACAGAGCAGTACTTC. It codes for CASSFKTEQYF.

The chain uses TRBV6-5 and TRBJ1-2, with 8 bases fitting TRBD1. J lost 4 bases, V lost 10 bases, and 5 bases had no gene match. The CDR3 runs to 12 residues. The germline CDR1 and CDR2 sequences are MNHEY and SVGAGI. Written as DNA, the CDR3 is TGTGCCACCGAGGACAGGGCCTATGGCTACACCTTC. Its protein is CATEDRAYGYTF.

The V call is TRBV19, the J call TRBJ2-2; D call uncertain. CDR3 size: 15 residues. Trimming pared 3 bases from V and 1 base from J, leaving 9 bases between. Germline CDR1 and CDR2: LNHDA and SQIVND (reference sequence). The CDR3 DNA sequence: TGTGCCAGTAGTATTAAACACAGGAACACCGGGGAGCTGTTTTTT. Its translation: CASSIKHRNTGELFF.

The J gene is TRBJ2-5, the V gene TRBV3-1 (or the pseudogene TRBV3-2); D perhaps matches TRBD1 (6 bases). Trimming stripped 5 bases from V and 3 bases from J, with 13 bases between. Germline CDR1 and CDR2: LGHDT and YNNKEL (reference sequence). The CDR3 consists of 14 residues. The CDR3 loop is CASSTTGREETQYF. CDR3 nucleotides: TGTGCCAGCAGCACCACAGGGCGGGAAGAGACCCAGTACTTC.

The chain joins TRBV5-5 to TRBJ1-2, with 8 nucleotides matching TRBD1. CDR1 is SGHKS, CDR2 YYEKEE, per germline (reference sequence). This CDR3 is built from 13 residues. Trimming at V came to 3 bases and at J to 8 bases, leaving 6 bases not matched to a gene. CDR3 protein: CASSSGQGEGYTF. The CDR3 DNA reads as TGTGCCAGCAGCTCAGGACAGGGTGAGGGCTACACCTTC.

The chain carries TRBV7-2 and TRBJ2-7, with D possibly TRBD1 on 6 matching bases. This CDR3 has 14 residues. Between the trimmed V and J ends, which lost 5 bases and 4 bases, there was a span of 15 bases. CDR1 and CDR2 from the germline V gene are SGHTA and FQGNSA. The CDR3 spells CASSEDSFFYEQYF. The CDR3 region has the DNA TGTGCCAGCAGCGAGGACAGCTTCTTTTACGAGCAGTACTTC.

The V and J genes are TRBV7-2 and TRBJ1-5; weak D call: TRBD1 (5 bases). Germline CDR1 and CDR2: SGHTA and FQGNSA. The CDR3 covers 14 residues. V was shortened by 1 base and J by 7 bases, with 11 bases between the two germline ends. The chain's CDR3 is CASSLVPGLQPQHF. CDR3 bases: TGTGCCAGCAGCTTAGTGCCAGGGCTACAGCCCCAGCATTTT.

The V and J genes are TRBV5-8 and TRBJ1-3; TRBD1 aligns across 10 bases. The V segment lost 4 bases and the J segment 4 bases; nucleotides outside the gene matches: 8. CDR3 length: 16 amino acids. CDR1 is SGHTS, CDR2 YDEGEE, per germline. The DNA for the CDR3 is TGTGCCAGCAGCGGACAGGGGGAGAGGCTGGGAAACACCATATATTTT. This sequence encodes CASSGQGERLGNTIYF.

CDR3 loop: CASSLAGGKQPQHF. Here the CDR3 DNA reads TGTGCCAGCAGCTTGGCCGGCGGGAAGCAGCCCCAGCATTTT. This chain connects TRBV5-8 to TRBJ1-5, with D unresolved. The CDR3 has 14 amino acids. The V and J ends lost 0 bases and 7 bases respectively, with 11 bases between them. Germline loops: CDR1 SGHTS, CDR2 YDEGEE.

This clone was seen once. CDR3 in amino acids: CASSFWGGNSPLHF. CDR3 bases: TGTGCCAGCAGCTTTTGGGGGGGGAATTCACCCCTCCACTTT. The genes are TRBV5-4 and TRBJ1-6; weak D call: TRBD1 (5 bases). Deletions cut 2 bases from V and 7 bases from J, with 10 bases between. Germline loops: CDR1 SGHNT, CDR2 YYREEE (reference sequence). This CDR3 contains 14 residues. Full variable domain (remainder filled in from reference TRBV5-4 and TRBJ1-6): ETGVTQSPTHLIKTRGQQVTLRCSSQSGHNTVSWYQQALGQGPQFIFQYYREEENGRGNFPPRFSGLQFPNYSSELNVNALELDDSALYLCASSFWGGNSPLHFGNGTRLTVT.

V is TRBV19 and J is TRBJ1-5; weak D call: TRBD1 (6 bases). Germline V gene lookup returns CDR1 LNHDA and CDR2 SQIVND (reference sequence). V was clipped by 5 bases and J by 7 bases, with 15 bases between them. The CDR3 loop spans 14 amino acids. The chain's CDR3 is CASSLQGQGQPQHF. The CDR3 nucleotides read TGTGCCAGTAGTCTCCAGGGACAAGGCCAGCCCCAGCATTTT.

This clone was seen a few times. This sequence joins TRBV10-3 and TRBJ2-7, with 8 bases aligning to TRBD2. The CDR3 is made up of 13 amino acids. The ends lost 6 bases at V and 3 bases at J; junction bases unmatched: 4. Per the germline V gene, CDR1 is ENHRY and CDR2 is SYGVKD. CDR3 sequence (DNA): TGTGCCATCAGCAGCGGGGGACTCTACGAGCAGTACTTC. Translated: CAISSGGLYEQYF.

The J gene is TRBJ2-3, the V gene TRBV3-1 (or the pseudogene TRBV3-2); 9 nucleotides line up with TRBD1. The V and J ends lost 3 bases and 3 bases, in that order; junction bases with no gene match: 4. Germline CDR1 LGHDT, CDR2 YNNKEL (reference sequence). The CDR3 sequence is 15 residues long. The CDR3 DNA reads TGTGCCAGCAGCCATGAGGACAGGGGAACAGATACGCAGTATTTT. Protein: CASSHEDRGTDTQYF.

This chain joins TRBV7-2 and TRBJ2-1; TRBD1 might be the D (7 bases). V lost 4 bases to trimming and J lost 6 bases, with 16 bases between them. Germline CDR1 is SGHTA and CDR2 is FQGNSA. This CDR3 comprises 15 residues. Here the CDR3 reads CASSSWGRTGNEQFF. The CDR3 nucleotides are TGTGCCAGCAGCTCCTGGGGGAGGACAGGCAATGAGCAGTTCTTC.

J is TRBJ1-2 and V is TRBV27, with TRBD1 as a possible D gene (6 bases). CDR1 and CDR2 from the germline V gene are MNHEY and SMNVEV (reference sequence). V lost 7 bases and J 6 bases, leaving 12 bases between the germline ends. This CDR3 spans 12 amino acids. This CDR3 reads CASKGGPHGYTF. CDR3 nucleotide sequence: TGTGCCAGCAAGGGGGGGCCCCATGGCTACACCTTC.

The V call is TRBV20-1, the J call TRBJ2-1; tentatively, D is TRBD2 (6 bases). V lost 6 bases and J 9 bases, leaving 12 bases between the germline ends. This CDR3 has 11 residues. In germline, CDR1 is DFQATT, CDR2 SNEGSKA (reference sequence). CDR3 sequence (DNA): TGCAGTGCACCTAGCGCACTTGAGCAGTTCTTC. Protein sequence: CSAPSALEQFF.

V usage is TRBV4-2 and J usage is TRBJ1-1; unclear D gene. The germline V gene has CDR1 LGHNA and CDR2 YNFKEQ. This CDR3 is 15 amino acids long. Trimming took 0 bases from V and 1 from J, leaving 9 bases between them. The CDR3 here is CASSQDSSGNTEAFF. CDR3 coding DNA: TGTGCCAGCAGCCAAGATAGCAGCGGGAACACTGAAGCTTTCTTT.

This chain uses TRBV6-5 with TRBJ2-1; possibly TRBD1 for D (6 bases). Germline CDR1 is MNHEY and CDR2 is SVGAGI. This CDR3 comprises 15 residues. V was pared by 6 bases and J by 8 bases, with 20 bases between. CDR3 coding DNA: TGTGCCAGCAGGAGCGAACAGGGTTGGATCGATGAGCAGTTCTTC. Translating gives CASRSEQGWIDEQFF.

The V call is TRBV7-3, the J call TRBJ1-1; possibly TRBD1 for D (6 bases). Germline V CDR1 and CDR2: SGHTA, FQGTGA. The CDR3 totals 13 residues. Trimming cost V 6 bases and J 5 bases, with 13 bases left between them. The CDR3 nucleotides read TGTGCCAGCAGGTCACAGGGCTGGACTGAAGCTTTCTTT. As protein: CASRSQGWTEAFF.

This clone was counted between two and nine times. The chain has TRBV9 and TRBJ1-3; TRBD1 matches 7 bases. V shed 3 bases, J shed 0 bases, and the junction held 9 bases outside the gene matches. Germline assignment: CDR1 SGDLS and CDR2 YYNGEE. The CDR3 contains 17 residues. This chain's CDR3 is CASSETSGQHSGNTIYF. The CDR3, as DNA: TGTGCCAGCAGCGAAACCTCGGGACAGCACTCTGGAAACACCATATATTTT.